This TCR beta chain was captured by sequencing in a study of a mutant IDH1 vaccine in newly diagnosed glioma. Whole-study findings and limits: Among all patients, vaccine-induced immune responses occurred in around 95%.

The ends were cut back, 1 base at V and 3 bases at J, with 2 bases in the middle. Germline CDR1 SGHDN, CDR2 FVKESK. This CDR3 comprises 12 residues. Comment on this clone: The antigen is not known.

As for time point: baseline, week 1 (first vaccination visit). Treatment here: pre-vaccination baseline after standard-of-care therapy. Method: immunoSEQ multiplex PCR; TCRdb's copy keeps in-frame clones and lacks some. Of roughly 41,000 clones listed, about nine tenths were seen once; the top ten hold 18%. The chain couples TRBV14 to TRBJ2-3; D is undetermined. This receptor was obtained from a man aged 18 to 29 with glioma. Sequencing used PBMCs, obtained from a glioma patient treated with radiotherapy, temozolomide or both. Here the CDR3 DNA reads TGTGCCAGCAGCCAAGTAACAGATACGCAGTATTTT. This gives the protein CASSQVTDTQYF.